This TCR beta chain was identified in a study of blood T cell repertoires in COVID-19. About the study: Donors in the United States, Italy and Spain gave samples during acute or convalescent COVID-19. T cells, B-cell-depleted T cells, or PBMCs supplied cDNA or gDNA.

In its sample, this clone was seen a few times. The V gene's germline CDR1 is LGHDT and CDR2 YNNKEL (reference sequence). The CDR3 has 14 residues. V dropped 0 bases and J dropped 5 bases, with 10 bases sitting between them. Clones were sequenced by immunoSEQ multiplex PCR, and TCRdb holds only the in-frame ones, with some missing. Of roughly 330,000 clones listed, roughly 86% are singletons. Participants were placed into cohorts based on the clinical history they reported. The sample consisted of PBMCs or T cells enriched from blood (not recorded which). J is TRBJ1-2 and V is TRBV3-1 (or the pseudogene TRBV3-2); a weak D match, TRBD1 (6 bases). This sequence originates from a woman in her thirties who had recovered from COVID-19. The CDR3, as DNA: TGTGCCAGCAGCCAAGAGGGACAAACGTATGGCTACACCTTC. Protein sequence: CASSQEGQTYGYTF.